This T cell receptor (beta chain) appears in the sequencing data of a study of graft-versus-host responses after intestinal transplantation. Study context: Induction using anti-thymocyte globulin, followed by tacrolimus and steroids for about 3 years, was given to all recipients.

Study-wide results and limits: Recipient marrow contained GvH clones, some of which appeared first in ileum or blood.

Here immunoSEQ multiplex PCR was the method, and the copy in TCRdb shows in-frame clones only, minus some. Of about 15,000 clones in the sample, more than 30% were seen once. Irradiated, violet-dye-labeled stimulator cells, around 200,000 in number, were plated with around 200,000 CFSE-labeled responder cells. The responders that had proliferated, CFSE-low CD3+CD4+ and CD3+CD8+ cells, were sorted after the reaction. Germline values: CDR1 SGHRS, CDR2 YFSETQ. The CDR3 sequence is 16 residues long. Trimming took 0 bases from V and 0 from J, leaving 11 bases between them. The chain is built from TRBV5-1 and TRBJ2-3; D remains ambiguous. This material consisted of alloreactive CD8+ T cells from a mixed lymphocyte reaction culture, taken before intestinal transplant. Subset here: CFSE-low proliferating T cells sorted from approximately six-day pre-transplant mixed lymphocyte reaction (GvH or HvG direction). This clonotype was obtained from a human patient who received an intestinal transplant. The DNA of the CDR3 is TGCGCCAGCAGCTTGGCCTTGGCTTCTAGCACAGATACGCAGTATTTT. Amino acid sequence: CASSLALASSTDTQYF.